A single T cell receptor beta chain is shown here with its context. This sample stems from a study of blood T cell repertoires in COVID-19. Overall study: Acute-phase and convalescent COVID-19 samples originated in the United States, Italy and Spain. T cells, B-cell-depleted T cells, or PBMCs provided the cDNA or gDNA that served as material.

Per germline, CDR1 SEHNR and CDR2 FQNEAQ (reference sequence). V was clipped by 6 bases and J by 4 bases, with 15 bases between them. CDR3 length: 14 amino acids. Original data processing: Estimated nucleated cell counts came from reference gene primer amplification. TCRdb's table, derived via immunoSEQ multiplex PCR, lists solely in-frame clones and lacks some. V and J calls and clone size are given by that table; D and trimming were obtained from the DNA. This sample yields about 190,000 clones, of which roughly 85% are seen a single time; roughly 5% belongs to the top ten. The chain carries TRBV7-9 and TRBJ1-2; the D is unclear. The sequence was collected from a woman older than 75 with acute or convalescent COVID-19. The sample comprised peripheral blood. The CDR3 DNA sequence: TGTGCCAGCAGTGATTTGGGGAGCTCCTATGGCTACACCTTC. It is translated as CASSDLGSSYGYTF.